The T cell receptor (beta chain) described here comes from a study of T cell responses to AZD1222 COVID-19 vaccine. Regarding the study as a whole: Spike-specific TCR breadth and depth grew following two AZD1222 doses. All repertoire sampling was performed exclusively after the peak T cell response.

Sequencing was performed with immunoSEQ multiplex PCR; in TCRdb, only in-frame clones are kept and a portion is missing. The sample has approximately 110,000 clones, nearly 90% seen once. Notes on this clone: As yet, its antigen is unknown.

Samples with a second dose at about 4 or about 12 weeks were pooled together. The source of this sequence is an adult who received the AZD1222 COVID-19 vaccine. Sequencing used peripheral blood, obtained 28 days after the second AZD1222 dose.

The CDR3 loop is CASSPRTSGGWNEQFF. The CDR3 DNA reads TGTGCCAGCTCACCAAGGACTAGCGGGGGATGGAATGAGCAGTTCTTC. This chain uses TRBV18 with TRBJ2-1, with 13 nucleotides matching TRBD2. From germline, CDR1 is KGHSH and CDR2 LQKENI. Trimming took 2 bases from V and 7 from J; bases not matched to a gene: 5. The CDR3 runs 16 residues.